The clone carrying this T cell receptor (beta chain) occurred a few times. The antigen is not known. The record originates from a study of T cells in Graves' hyperthyroidism and ophthalmopathy. Study results and limitations: Blood also held most thyroid clonotypes expanded beyond 0.001.

RNA transcripts were the template for amplifying TCR beta CDR3 regions. HTBI primers were employed in a first-round RT-PCR of the TCR CDR3. A single record per CDR3 protein comes from TCRdb applying MiXCR to the multiplex PCR reads. The sample shows a few hundred thousand distinct CDR3 sequences, about 13% of them seen only once. The V and J ends lost 0 bases and 4 bases respectively, with 11 bases between them. This CDR3 region has 15 residues. Germline CDR1 is MNHEY and CDR2 is SVGAGI. The source is a man aged 30 to 39 with Graves' hyperthyroidism that later progressed to Graves' ophthalmopathy. The sequencing sample was made of blood. This chain links TRBV6-5 with TRBJ2-3, with D possibly matching TRBD2 (7 bases). CDR3 residues: CASSYSGGGSDTQYF. CDR3 DNA: TGTGCCAGCAGTTACTCGGGCGGGGGCTCAGATACGCAGTATTTT.